The entry below gives a single TCR beta chain sequence along with its context. 13 Jbeta primers and 60 Vbeta primers were used for the PCR. Using immunoSEQ multiplex PCR, the repertoire was profiled, and TCRdb retains in-frame clones only, with some absent. The sample includes 150,000 to 200,000 clones, roughly 80% of them seen just once. This specimen belongs to a study of cytomegalovirus exposure and HLA in healthy donors. There are 14 residues in the CDR3. Germline CDR1 is MNHNS and CDR2 is SASEGT. V trimming: 6 bases; J trimming: 8 bases; junction bases outside the gene matches: 9. This TCR was recovered from a woman under 30 in good health and CMV-seronegative. The chain uses TRBV6-1 and TRBJ1-1, with 10 bases aligning to TRBD1. The sample was PBMCs. CDR3 amino acids: CASSSGTGVGEAFF. In nucleotides, the CDR3 is TGTGCCAGCAGCTCCGGGACAGGGGTCGGCGAAGCTTTCTTT.